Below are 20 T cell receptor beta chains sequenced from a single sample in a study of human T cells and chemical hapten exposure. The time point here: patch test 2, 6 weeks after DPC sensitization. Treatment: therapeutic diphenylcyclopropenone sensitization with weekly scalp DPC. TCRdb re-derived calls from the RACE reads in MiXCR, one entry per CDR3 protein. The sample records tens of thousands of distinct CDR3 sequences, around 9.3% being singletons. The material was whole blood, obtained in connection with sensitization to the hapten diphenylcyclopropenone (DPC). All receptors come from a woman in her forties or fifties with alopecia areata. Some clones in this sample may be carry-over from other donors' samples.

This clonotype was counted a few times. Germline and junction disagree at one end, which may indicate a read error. The CDR3 protein is CASSEQGYNQPQHF. For the CDR3, the DNA is TGTGCCAGCAGTGAACAGGGTTATAATCAACCCCAGCATTTT. The chain carries TRBV2 and TRBJ1-5; tentatively, D is TRBD1 (5 bases). This CDR3 spans 14 amino acids. Germline-derived CDR1 and CDR2 are SNHLY and FYNNEI. The full variable domain, completed using reference TRBV2 and TRBJ1-5, is EPEVTQTPSHQVTQMGQEVILRCVPISNHLYFYWYRQILGQKVEFLVSFYNNEISEKSEIFDDQFSVERPDGSNFTLKIRSTKLEDSAMYFCASSEQGYNQPQHFGDGTRLSIL.

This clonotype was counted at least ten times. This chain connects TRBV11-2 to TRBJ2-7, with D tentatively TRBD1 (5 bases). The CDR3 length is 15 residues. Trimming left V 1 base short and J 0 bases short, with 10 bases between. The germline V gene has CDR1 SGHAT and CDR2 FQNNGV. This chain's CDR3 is CASSLVDTNSYEQYF. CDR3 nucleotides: TGTGCCAGCAGCTTAGTGGACACCAACTCCTACGAGCAGTACTTC.

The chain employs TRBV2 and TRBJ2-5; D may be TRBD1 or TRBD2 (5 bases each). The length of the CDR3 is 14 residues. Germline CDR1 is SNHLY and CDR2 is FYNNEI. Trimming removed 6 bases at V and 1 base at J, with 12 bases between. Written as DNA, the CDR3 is TGTGCCAGCAGAGCCGGGACGGTCCAAGAGACCCAGTACTTC. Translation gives CASRAGTVQETQYF.

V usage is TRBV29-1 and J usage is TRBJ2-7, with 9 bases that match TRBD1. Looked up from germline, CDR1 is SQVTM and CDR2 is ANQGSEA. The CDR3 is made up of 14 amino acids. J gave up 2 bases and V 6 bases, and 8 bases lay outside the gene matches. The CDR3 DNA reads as TGCAGCGTGCCAGGACAGGGGCCCCCCTACGAGCAGTACTTC. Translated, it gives CSVPGQGPPYEQYF.

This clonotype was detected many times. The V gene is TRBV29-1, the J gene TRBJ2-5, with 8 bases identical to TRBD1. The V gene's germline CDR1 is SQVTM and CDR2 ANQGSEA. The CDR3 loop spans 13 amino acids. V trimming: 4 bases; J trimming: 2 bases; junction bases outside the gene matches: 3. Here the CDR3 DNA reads TGCAGCGTTGGACAGGGGACACAAGAGACCCAGTACTTC. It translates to CSVGQGTQETQYF.

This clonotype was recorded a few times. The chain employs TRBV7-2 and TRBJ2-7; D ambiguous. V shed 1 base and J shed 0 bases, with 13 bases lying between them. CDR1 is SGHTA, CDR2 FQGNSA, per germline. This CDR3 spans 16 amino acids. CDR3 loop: CASSLEVSVPSYEQYF. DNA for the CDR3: TGTGCCAGCAGCTTAGAGGTGTCGGTTCCCTCCTACGAGCAGTACTTC.

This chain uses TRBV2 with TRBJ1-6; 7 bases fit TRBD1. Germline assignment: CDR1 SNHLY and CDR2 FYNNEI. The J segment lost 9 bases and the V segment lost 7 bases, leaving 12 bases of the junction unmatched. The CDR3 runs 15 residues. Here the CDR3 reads CASKSGRGRGSPLHF. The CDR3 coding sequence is TGTGCCAGCAAATCAGGGAGGGGGCGAGGTTCACCCCTCCACTTT.

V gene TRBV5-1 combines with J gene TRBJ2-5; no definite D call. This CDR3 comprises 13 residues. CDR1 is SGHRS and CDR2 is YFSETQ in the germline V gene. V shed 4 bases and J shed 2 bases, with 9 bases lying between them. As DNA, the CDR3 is TGCGCCAGCAGCCCGGAGTCGCAAGAGACCCAGTACTTC. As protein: CASSPESQETQYF.

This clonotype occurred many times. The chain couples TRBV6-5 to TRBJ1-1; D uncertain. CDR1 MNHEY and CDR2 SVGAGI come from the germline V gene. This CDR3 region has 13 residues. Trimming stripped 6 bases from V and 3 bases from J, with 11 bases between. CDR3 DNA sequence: TGTGCCAGCAGAAACGGGCCGCACACTGAAGCTTTCTTT. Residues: CASRNGPHTEAFF.

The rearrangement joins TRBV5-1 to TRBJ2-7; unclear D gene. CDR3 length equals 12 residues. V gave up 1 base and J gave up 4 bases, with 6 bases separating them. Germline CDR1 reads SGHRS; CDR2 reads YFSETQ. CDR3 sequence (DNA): TGCGCCAGCAGCTTGAATCGGTACGAGCAGTACTTC. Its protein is CASSLNRYEQYF.

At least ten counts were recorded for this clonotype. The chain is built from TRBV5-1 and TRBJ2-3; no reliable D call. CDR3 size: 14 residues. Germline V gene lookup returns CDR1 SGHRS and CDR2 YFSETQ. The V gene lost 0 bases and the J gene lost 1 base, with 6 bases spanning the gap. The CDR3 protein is CASSLDMGTDTQYF. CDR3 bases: TGCGCCAGCAGCTTGGACATGGGCACAGATACGCAGTATTTT.

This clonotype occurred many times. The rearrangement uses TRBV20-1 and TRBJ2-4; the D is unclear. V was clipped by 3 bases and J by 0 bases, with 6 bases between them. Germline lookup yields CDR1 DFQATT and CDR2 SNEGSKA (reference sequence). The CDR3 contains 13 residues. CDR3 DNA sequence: TGCAGTGCTAGCGGCCTAGCCAAAAACATTCAGTACTTC. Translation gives CSASGLAKNIQYF.

The CDR3 DNA follows: TGTGCCAGCAGCTTCGACAGGGCGAACACTGAAGCTTTCTTT. It is translated as CASSFDRANTEAFF. The chain combines TRBV6-2 or TRBV6-3 with TRBJ1-1; 7 bases line up with TRBD1. This CDR3 spans 14 amino acids. Germline-derived CDR1 and CDR2 are MNHEY and SVGEGT. Germline trimming cut 6 bases from V and 1 base from J; bases unmatched to any gene: 5.

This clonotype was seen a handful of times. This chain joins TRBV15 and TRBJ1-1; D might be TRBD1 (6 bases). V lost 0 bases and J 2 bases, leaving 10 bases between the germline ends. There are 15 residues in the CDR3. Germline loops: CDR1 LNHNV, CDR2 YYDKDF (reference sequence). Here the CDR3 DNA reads TGTGCCACCAGCAGAGACAGGGGCGCTAACACTGAAGCTTTCTTT. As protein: CATSRDRGANTEAFF.

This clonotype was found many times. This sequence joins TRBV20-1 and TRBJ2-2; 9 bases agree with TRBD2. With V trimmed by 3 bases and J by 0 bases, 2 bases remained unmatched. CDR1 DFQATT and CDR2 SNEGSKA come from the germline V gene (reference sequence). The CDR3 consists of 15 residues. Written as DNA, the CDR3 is TGCAGTGCTAGTGGCGGGAGGGCGAACACCGGGGAGCTGTTTTTT. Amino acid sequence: CSASGGRANTGELFF.

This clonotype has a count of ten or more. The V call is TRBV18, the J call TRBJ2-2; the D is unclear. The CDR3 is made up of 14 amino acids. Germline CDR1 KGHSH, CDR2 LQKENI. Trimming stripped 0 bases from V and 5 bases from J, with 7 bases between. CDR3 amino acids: CASSPPSGTGELFF. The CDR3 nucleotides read TGTGCCAGCTCACCACCGTCCGGGACCGGGGAGCTGTTTTTT.

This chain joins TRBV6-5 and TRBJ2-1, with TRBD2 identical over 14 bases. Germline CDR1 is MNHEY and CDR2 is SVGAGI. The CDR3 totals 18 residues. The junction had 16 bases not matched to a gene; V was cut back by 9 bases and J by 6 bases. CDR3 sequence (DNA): TGTGCCAGTCACTCCACCAGACTAGCGGGAGGGAGCGGCAATGAGCAGTTCTTC. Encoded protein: CASHSTRLAGGSGNEQFF.

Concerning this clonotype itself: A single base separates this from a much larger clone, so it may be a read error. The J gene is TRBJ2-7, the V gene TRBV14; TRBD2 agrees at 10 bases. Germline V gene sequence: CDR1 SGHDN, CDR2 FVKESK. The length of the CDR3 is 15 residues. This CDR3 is CTSSQALAGAYEQYF. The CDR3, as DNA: TGTACCAGCAGCCAAGCCCTAGCGGGGGCCTACGAGCAGTACTTC.

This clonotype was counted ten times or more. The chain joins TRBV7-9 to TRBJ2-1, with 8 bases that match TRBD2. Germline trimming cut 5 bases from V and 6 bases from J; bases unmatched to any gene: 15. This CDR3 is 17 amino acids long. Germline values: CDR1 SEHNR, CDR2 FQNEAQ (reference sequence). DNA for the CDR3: TGTGCCAGCAGCCGGAGAGTACCCTCTAGCGGGTTCAATGAGCAGTTCTTC. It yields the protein CASSRRVPSSGFNEQFF. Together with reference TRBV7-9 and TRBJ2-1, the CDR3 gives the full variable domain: DTGVSQNPRHKITKRGQNVTFRCDPISEHNRLYWYRQTLGQGPEFLTYFQNEAQLEKSRLLSDRFSAERPKGSFSTLEIQRTEQGDSAMYLCASSRRVPSSGFNEQFFGPGTRLTVL.

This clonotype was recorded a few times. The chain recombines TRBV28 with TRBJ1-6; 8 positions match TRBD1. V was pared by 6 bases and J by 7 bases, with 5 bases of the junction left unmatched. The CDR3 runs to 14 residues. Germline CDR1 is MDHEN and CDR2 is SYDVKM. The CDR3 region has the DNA TGTGCCAGCAGCCAGGGACAGGACAATTCACCCCTCCACTTT. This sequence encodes CASSQGQDNSPLHF.